This T cell receptor beta chain was retrieved from a study of blood T cell repertoires in COVID-19. Study-level background: Whether acute or convalescent, the COVID-19 samples came from the United States, Italy and Spain.

The CDR3 length is 14 residues. J lost 1 base, V lost 3 bases, and 5 bases had no gene match. The germline V gene encodes CDR1 SQVTM and CDR2 ANQGSEA. How the authors handled the data: Amplification from reference gene primers served as the basis for estimated nucleated cell counts. Data came from immunoSEQ multiplex PCR; TCRdb stores just in-frame clones and leaves some out. The DNA gave D and trimming, while V, J and clone size come from that table. The sample shows over 150,000 clones, more than 70% of them seen only once. This sequence joins TRBV29-1 and TRBJ1-1, with 7 bases fitting TRBD1. The receptor was isolated from a woman between 70 and 85 years old who had recovered from COVID-19. The sample taken for sequencing was peripheral blood. The CDR3 sequence: CSVDRQGGNTEAFF. The CDR3 nucleotides read TGCAGCGTTGATAGGCAGGGGGGGAACACTGAAGCTTTCTTT.